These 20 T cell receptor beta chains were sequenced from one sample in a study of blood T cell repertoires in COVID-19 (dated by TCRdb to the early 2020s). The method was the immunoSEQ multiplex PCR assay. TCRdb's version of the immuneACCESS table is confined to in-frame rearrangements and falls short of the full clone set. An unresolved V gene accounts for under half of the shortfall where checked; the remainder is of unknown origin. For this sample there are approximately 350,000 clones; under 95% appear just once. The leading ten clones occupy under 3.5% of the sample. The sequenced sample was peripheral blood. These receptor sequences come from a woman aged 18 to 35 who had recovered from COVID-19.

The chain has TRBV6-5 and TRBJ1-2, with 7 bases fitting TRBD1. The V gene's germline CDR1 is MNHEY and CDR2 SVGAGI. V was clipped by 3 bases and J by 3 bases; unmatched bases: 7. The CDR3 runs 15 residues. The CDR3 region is CASSYDRERDYGYTF. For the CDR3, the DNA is TGTGCCAGCAGTTATGACAGGGAGAGGGACTATGGCTACACCTTC.

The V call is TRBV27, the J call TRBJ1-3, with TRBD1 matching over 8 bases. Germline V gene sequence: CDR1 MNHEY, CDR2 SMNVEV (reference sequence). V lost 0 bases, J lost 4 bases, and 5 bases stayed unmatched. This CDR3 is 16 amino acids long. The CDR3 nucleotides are TGTGCCAGCAGTTTATCCGGGACAGGCTGGGGAAACACCATATATTTT. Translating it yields CASSLSGTGWGNTIYF.

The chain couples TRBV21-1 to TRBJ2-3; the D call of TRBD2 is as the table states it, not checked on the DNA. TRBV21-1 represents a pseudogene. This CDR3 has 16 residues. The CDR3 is CASSFSSGTNTDTQYF. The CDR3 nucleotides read TGTGCCAGCAGCTTTTCTAGCGGGACGAACACAGATACGCAGTATTTT.

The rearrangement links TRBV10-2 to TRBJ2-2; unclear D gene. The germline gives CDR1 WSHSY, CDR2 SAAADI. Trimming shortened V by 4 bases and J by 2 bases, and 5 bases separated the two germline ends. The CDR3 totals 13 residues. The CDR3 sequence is CASSALNTGELFF. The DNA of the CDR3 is TGCGCCAGCAGTGCCTTAAACACCGGGGAGCTGTTTTTT.

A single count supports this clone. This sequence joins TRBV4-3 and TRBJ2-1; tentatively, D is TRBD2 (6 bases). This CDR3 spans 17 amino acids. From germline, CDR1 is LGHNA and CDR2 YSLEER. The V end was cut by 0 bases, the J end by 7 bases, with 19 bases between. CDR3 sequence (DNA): TGCGCCAGCAGCCAAGATTTAGACTTGGCGGGAACGAATGAGCAGTTCTTC. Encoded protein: CASSQDLDLAGTNEQFF.

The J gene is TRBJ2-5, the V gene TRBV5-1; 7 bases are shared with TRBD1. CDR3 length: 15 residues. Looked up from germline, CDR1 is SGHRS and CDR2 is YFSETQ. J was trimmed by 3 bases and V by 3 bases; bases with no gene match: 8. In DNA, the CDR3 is TGCGCCAGCAGCTGGGGGACAGCTCTAGAAGAGACCCAGTACTTC. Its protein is CASSWGTALEETQYF.

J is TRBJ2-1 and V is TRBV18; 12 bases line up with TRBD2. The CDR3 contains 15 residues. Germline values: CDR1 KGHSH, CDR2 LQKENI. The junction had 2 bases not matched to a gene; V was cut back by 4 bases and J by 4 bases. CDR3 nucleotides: TGTGCCAGCTCACTTGGACTAGCGGGATACAATGAGCAGTTCTTC. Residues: CASSLGLAGYNEQFF.

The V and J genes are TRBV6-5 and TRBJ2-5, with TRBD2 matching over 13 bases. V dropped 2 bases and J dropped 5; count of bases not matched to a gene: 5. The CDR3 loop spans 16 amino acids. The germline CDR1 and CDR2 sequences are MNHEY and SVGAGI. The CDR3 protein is CASSYGTSGRAETQYF. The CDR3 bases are TGTGCCAGCAGTTACGGTACTAGCGGGAGGGCCGAGACCCAGTACTTC.

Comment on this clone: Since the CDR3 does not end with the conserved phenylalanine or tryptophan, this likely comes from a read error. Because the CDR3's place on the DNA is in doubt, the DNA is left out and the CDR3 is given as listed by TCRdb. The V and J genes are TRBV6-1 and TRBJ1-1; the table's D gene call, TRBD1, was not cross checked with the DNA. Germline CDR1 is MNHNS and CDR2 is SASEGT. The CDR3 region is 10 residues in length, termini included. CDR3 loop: CASSDFARQL.

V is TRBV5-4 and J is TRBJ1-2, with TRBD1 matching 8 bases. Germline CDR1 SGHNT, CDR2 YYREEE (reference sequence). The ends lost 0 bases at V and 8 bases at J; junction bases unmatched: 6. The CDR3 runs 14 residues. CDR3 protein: CASSLADRGPGYTF. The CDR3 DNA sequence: TGTGCCAGCAGCTTGGCCGACAGGGGACCGGGCTACACCTTC.

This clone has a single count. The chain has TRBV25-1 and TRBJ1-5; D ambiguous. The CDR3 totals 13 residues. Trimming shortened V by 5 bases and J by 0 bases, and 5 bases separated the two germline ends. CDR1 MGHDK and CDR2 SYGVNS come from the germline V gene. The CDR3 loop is CASSLNSNQPQHF. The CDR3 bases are TGTGCCAGCAGTTTAAATAGCAATCAGCCCCAGCATTTT.

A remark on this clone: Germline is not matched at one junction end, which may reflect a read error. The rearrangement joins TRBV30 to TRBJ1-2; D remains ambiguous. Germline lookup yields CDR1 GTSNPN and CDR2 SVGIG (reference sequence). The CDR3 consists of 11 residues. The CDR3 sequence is CAWRGREFFAF. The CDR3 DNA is TGTGCCTGGAGAGGGAGGGAATTTTTCGCCTTC.

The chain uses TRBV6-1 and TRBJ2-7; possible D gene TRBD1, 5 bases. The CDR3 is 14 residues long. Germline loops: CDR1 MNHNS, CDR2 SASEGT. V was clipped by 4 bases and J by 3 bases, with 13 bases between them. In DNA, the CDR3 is TGTGCCAGCAGTGGAGCTGCAGGGTTCTACGAGCAGTACGTC. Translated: CASSGAAGFYEQYV.

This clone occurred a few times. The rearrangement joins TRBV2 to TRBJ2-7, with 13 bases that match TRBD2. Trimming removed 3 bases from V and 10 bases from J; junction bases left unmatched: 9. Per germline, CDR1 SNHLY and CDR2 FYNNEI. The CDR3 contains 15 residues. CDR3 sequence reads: CASSETPLAGGPQYV. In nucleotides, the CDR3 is TGTGCCAGCAGTGAGACGCCACTAGCGGGAGGGCCTCAGTACGTC.

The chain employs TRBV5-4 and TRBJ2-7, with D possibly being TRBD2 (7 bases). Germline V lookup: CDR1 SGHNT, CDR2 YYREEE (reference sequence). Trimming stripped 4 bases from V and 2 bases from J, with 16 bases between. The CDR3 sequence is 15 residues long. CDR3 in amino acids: CASSPEGEGTYEQYV. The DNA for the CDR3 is TGTGCCAGCAGCCCGGAGGGGGAGGGGACCTACGAGCAGTACGTC.

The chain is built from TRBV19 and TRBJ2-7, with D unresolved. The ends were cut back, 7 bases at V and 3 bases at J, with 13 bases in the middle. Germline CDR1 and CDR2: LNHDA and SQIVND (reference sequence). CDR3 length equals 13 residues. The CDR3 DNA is TGTGCCAGTACGGCCAGCCACTACTACGAGCAGTACGTC. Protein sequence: CASTASHYYEQYV.

The CDR3 is CASSYSKDRGAYGYTF. Here the CDR3 DNA reads TGTGCCAGCAGTTACTCGAAGGACAGAGGGGCCTATGGCTACACCTTC. The chain recombines TRBV6-2 or TRBV6-3 with TRBJ1-2; D might be TRBD1 (6 bases). This CDR3 contains 16 residues. The V end was cut by 0 bases, the J end by 4 bases, with 15 bases between. Per the germline V gene, CDR1 is MNHEY and CDR2 is SVGEGT.

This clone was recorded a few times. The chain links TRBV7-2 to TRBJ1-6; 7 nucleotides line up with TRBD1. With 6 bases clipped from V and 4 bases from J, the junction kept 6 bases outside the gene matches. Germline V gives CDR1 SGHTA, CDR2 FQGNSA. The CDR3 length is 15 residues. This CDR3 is CASRAGTEYNSPLHF. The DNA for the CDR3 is TGTGCCAGCAGGGCCGGGACAGAGTATAATTCACCCCTCCACTTT. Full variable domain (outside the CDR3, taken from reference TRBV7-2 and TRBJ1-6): GAGVSQSPSNKVTEKGKDVELRCDPISGHTALYWYRQSLGQGLEFLIYFQGNSAPDKSGLPSDRFSAERTGGSVSTLTIQRTQQEDSAVYLCASRAGTEYNSPLHFGNGTRLTVT.

The CDR3 loop is CASSVEGEGYTF. CDR3 DNA sequence: TGTGCCAGCAGCGTAGAGGGGGAAGGCTACACCTTC. The chain is built from TRBV9 and TRBJ1-2; possibly TRBD1 for D (6 bases). V was shortened by 0 bases and J by 8 bases, with 8 bases between the two germline ends. This CDR3 contains 12 residues. CDR1 is SGDLS and CDR2 is YYNGEE in the germline V gene.

This CDR3 reads CASSEDRAMNTGELFF. The CDR3 coding sequence is TGTGCCAGCAGTGAGGACAGGGCAATGAACACCGGGGAGCTGTTTTTT. The chain carries TRBV2 and TRBJ2-2; TRBD1 matches at 8 bases. Looked up from germline, CDR1 is SNHLY and CDR2 is FYNNEI. CDR3 size: 16 residues. Trimming at V came to 3 bases and at J to 1 base, leaving 4 bases not matched to a gene.